The 8 T cell receptor beta chains listed next were all sequenced from one sample in a study of cytomegalovirus exposure and HLA in healthy donors. The method was immunoSEQ multiplex PCR; TCRdb's version includes in-frame clones alone and lacks a portion of them. The sample holds roughly 120,000 clones, around nine tenths seen once. Specimen: PBMCs. These receptors came from a young woman in good health and CMV-seropositive.

Notes on this clone: A junction end diverges from the germline sequence, so it may reflect a read error. The rearrangement uses TRBV4-1 and TRBJ2-3, with 7 bases matching TRBD2. The CDR3 has 15 residues. CDR1 is MGHRA, CDR2 YSYEKL, per germline. The CDR3 DNA reads as TGCGCCAGTAGCCGGCCCGGGGCGGGGGAAGATACGCAGTATTTT. Its translation is CASSRPGAGEDTQYF.

The chain recombines TRBV29-1 with TRBJ2-7; 10 positions match TRBD2. With 4 bases clipped from V and 6 bases from J, the junction kept 6 bases outside the gene matches. The CDR3 is 13 amino acids. CDR1 and CDR2 from the germline V gene are SQVTM and ANQGSEA. DNA for the CDR3: TGCAGCGTTGGGGACGGACTAGCGGTCGAGCAGTACTTC. Translating it yields CSVGDGLAVEQYF.

The V and J genes are TRBV7-9 and TRBJ1-1, with TRBD1 as a possible D gene (5 bases). The ends were cut back, 0 bases at V and 1 base at J, with 9 bases in the middle. This CDR3 has 15 amino acids. Germline CDR1 reads SEHNR; CDR2 reads FQNEAQ (reference sequence). The CDR3, as DNA: TGTGCCAGCAGCTTAGCCAGTAGGGGGAACACTGAAGCTTTCTTT. Translating it yields CASSLASRGNTEAFF.

V usage is TRBV19 and J usage is TRBJ1-1, with D maybe TRBD1 (6 bases). The V and J ends lost 6 bases and 3 bases respectively, with 14 bases between them. The germline V gene has CDR1 LNHDA and CDR2 SQIVND (reference sequence). This CDR3 comprises 14 residues. The CDR3 sequence: CASSAQGLHTEAFF. The CDR3 DNA reads as TGTGCCAGTAGCGCGCAGGGGCTTCACACTGAAGCTTTCTTT.

Here the CDR3 DNA reads TGTGCCAGCAGCCGCGGTCTTACTGAAGCTTTCTTT. It is translated as CASSRGLTEAFF. The chain carries TRBV7-2 and TRBJ1-1; D is undetermined. Germline V lookup: CDR1 SGHTA, CDR2 FQGNSA. The CDR3 contains 12 residues. Trimming pared 5 bases from V and 5 bases from J, leaving 9 bases between.

The V gene is TRBV10-3, the J gene TRBJ2-2, with TRBD1 identical over 10 bases. The V gene's germline CDR1 is ENHRY and CDR2 SYGVKD. The CDR3 length is 15 residues. J lost 6 bases, V lost 2 bases, and 3 bases had no gene match. CDR3 loop: CAISEDRGRPGELFF. CDR3 sequence (DNA): TGTGCCATCAGTGAGGACAGGGGGCGCCCCGGGGAGCTGTTTTTT.

The genes are TRBV9 and TRBJ2-1; TRBD1 aligns across 7 bases. V shed 4 bases and J 4 bases; nucleotides not matched to a gene: 2. This CDR3 has 13 residues. Germline V CDR1 and CDR2: SGDLS, YYNGEE. DNA of the CDR3: TGTGCCAGCAGCCTACAGGGGTACAATGAGCAGTTCTTC. Protein sequence: CASSLQGYNEQFF.

V is TRBV5-1 and J is TRBJ1-3; D is ambiguous. Trimming cost V 4 bases and J 0 bases, with 20 bases left between them. Germline CDR1 reads SGHRS; CDR2 reads YFSETQ. This CDR3 region has 18 residues. The CDR3 here is CASSPDIRHASSGNTIYF. Here the CDR3 DNA reads TGCGCCAGCAGCCCCGATATACGGCACGCTAGCTCTGGAAACACCATATATTTT.